Shown below are 6 T cell receptor beta chains from a single sample sequenced in a study of T cells in Graves' hyperthyroidism and ophthalmopathy. Amplification of TCR beta CDR3 regions used RNA as the template. TCR CDR3 regions were first amplified by RT-PCR with HTBI primers. TCRdb re-derived calls from the multiplex PCR reads in MiXCR, one entry per CDR3 protein. Of 800,000 or so distinct CDR3 sequences listed, 35% to 40% were seen once; the top ten hold 8.9%. Sequenced material: blood. The receptors stem from a man aged 18-30 years with Graves' hyperthyroidism.

A note on this clonotype: Given a much more abundant clone one base away, this may be a read error. The chain uses TRBV5-1 and TRBJ1-1; TRBD1 is a possible D gene (6 bases). V was shortened by 5 bases and J by 5 bases, with 13 bases between the two germline ends. The CDR3 totals 13 residues. CDR1 and CDR2 from the germline V gene are SGHRS and YFSETQ. CDR3 sequence reads: CASRDGQKTEAFF. CDR3 sequence (DNA): TGCGCCAGCAGAGATGGACAGAAGACTGAAGCTTTCTTT. Full variable domain (missing parts from reference TRBV5-1 and TRBJ1-1): KAGVTQTPRYLIKTRGQQVTLSCSPISGHRSVSWYQQTPGQGLQFLFEYFSETQRNKGNFPGRFSGRQFSNSRSEMNVSTLELGDSALYLCASRDGQKTEAFFGQGTRLTVV.

The chain uses TRBV7-9 and TRBJ2-5; D gene ambiguous. The CDR3 spans 14 residues. Trimming shortened V by 4 bases and J by 2 bases, and 11 bases separated the two germline ends. Germline-derived CDR1 and CDR2 are SEHNR and FQNEAQ (reference sequence). CDR3 bases: TGTGCCAGCAGCTCCCCTTGGCCTCAAGAGACCCAGTACTTC. Protein product: CASSSPWPQETQYF.

With regard to this clonotype: A much larger clone is a single base away; this may be a read error. The chain links TRBV29-1 to TRBJ2-7; the D is unclear. Germline assignment: CDR1 SQVTM and CDR2 ANQGSEA. This CDR3 is built from 11 residues. Trimming pared 5 bases from V and 5 bases from J, leaving 10 bases between. The CDR3 protein is CSVSENDEQYF. CDR3 DNA: TGCAGCGTTTCGGAAAACGACGAGCAGTACTTC.

CDR3 nucleotides: TGCGCCAGCAGCTTAGACGGGTGGTGGGAGACCCAGTACTTC. This codes for CASSLDGWWETQYF. V usage is TRBV5-1 and J usage is TRBJ2-5; D is unresolved. CDR1 is SGHRS, CDR2 YFSETQ, per germline. The CDR3 totals 14 residues. V dropped 2 bases and J dropped 5 bases, with 13 bases sitting between them.

The chain has TRBV7-9 and TRBJ2-6; D is perhaps TRBD1 (5 bases). The V end lost 0 bases, the J end lost 2 bases, and 14 bases lay between the germline ends. Germline V CDR1 and CDR2: SEHNR, FQNEAQ (reference sequence). This CDR3 has 18 residues. For the CDR3, the DNA is TGTGCCAGCAGCTTAGCTCAGGGCTTTAGGACTGGGGCCAACGTCCTGACTTTC. Protein: CASSLAQGFRTGANVLTF. Looking up the rest from reference TRBV7-9 and TRBJ2-6 gives the full variable domain: DTGVSQNPRHKITKRGQNVTFRCDPISEHNRLYWYRQTLGQGPEFLTYFQNEAQLEKSRLLSDRFSAERPKGSFSTLEIQRTEQGDSAMYLCASSLAQGFRTGANVLTFGAGSRLTVL.

This clonotype appeared a few times. This rearrangement joins TRBV6-1 to TRBJ1-5; no clear D gene. Germline CDR1 MNHNS, CDR2 SASEGT. The CDR3 length is 13 residues. V shed 5 bases and J shed 3 bases, with 8 bases lying between them. CDR3 amino acids: CASSKSYNQPQHF. DNA for the CDR3: TGTGCCAGCAGTAAGAGTTACAATCAGCCCCAGCATTTT.